The 7 T cell receptor beta chains listed next were all sequenced from one sample in a study of blood T cell repertoires in COVID-19. TCRdb's copy holds only in-frame clones and misses some; the assay was immunoSEQ multiplex PCR. Counted here are about 44,000 clones, over 75% occurring once; the ten biggest clones make up approximately 1.5%. Input material: peripheral blood. The receptors stem from a woman between 40 and 50 years old with acute or convalescent COVID-19.

The chain carries TRBV28 and TRBJ1-3, with D possibly TRBD1 on 6 matching bases. Trimming cost V 5 bases and J 4 bases, with 12 bases left between them. Germline CDR1 reads MDHEN; CDR2 reads SYDVKM. The length of the CDR3 is 14 residues. The CDR3 DNA sequence: TGTGCCAGCAGTGTCCGGGACACCGGAAACACCATATATTTT. This encodes CASSVRDTGNTIYF.

By frequency in the sample, this clone is medium-sized. The chain joins TRBV28 to TRBJ2-4; D perhaps matches TRBD1 (6 bases). V dropped 3 bases and J dropped 3 bases, with 18 bases sitting between them. CDR1 MDHEN and CDR2 SYDVKM come from the germline V gene. The CDR3 runs 17 residues. CDR3 coding DNA: TGTGCCAGCAGTTTTGGTTGGATACAGGGCGACAAAAACATTCAGTACTTC. Protein sequence: CASSFGWIQGDKNIQYF.

This chain joins TRBV4-3 and TRBJ2-3; D is possibly TRBD2 (6 bases). The CDR3 extends over 15 amino acids. The germline gives CDR1 LGHNA, CDR2 YSLEER. V was cut by 4 bases and J by 0 bases, with 11 bases left in between. The CDR3 spells CASSLDSGSTDTQYF. The DNA of the CDR3 is TGCGCCAGCAGCCTTGATAGCGGAAGCACAGATACGCAGTATTTT.

This clone was observed once. This sequence joins TRBV9 and TRBJ1-1; the match to TRBD1 covers 7 bases. Germline CDR1 and CDR2: SGDLS and YYNGEE. CDR3 size: 17 residues. After removal of 0 bases from V and 2 bases from J, the junction contained 10 bases not matched to a gene. In DNA form, the CDR3 reads TGTGCCAGCAGCGTAGTAGTGGGGGACAGTACAAACACTGAAGCTTTCTTT. This translates into CASSVVVGDSTNTEAFF.

In regard to this clone: The junction departs from the called germline gene at one end, perhaps through a read error. The rearrangement links TRBV7-7 to TRBJ1-1; D might be TRBD1 (6 bases). CDR1 and CDR2 from the germline V gene are SSHAT and FNYEAQ (reference sequence). This CDR3 is 15 amino acids long. The CDR3 loop is CASSALQGGNTEAFF. CDR3 sequence (DNA): TGTGCTAGCAGCGCCTTACAGGGTGGGAACACTGAAGCTTTCTTT.

The CDR3 nucleotides are TGCGCCAGCAGCCCTCGGGGGGATAAAGAGACCCAGTACTTC. Protein: CASSPRGDKETQYF. The chain links TRBV5-1 to TRBJ2-5, with TRBD2 matching over 7 bases. Germline V gives CDR1 SGHRS, CDR2 YFSETQ. With V trimmed by 4 bases and J by 3 bases, 6 bases remained unmatched. There are 14 residues in the CDR3. Supplemented by reference TRBV5-1 and TRBJ2-5, the full variable domain reads KAGVTQTPRYLIKTRGQQVTLSCSPISGHRSVSWYQQTPGQGLQFLFEYFSETQRNKGNFPGRFSGRQFSNSRSEMNVSTLELGDSALYLCASSPRGDKETQYFGPGTRLLVL.

This chain joins TRBV4-1 and TRBJ1-1; D is undetermined. This CDR3 has 15 residues. Germline V CDR1 and CDR2: MGHRA, YSYEKL. With 1 base removed from V and 4 bases from J, the gap between germline ends came to 13 bases. In DNA form, the CDR3 reads TGCGCCAGCAGCCAAGTAAAAACAGTACCCACTGAAGCTTTCTTT. Its protein is CASSQVKTVPTEAFF.